The 30 T cell receptor beta chains below were found in one sample sequenced in a study of blood T cell repertoires in COVID-19. The data were produced by immunoSEQ multiplex PCR, yet TCRdb's version contains in-frame clones alone and is incomplete. There are about 200,000 clones in the sample; around 82% occur only once, and less than 7% lies in the top ten. Sequencing input: peripheral blood. These receptors originate from a woman in her 70s with acute or convalescent COVID-19.

This clone was recorded once. The CDR3 is CASTTNLGKLFF. CDR3 coding DNA: TGTGCCAGCACCACTAACCTCGGAAAACTGTTTTTT. The chain employs TRBV6-6 and TRBJ1-4; D is uncertain. Trimming removed 7 bases at V and 10 bases at J, with 13 bases between. This CDR3 has 12 residues. Germline V gene sequence: CDR1 MNHNY, CDR2 SVGAGI (reference sequence).

This clone was recorded a few times. This rearrangement joins TRBV7-2 to TRBJ1-1, with D possibly matching TRBD1 (6 bases). Looked up from germline, CDR1 is SGHTA and CDR2 is FQGNSA. CDR3 size: 17 residues. V lost 4 bases and J 0 bases, leaving 18 bases between the germline ends. The CDR3 coding sequence is TGTGCCAGCAGCTCGCCCTACAGGGCGCCGATGAACACTGAAGCTTTCTTT. Translation gives CASSSPYRAPMNTEAFF. Together with reference TRBV7-2 and TRBJ1-1, the CDR3 gives the full variable domain: GAGVSQSPSNKVTEKGKDVELRCDPISGHTALYWYRQSLGQGLEFLIYFQGNSAPDKSGLPSDRFSAERTGGSVSTLTIQRTQQEDSAVYLCASSSPYRAPMNTEAFFGQGTRLTVV.

The rearrangement links TRBV19 to TRBJ2-6, with 7 nucleotides matching TRBD1. The CDR3 contains 14 residues. The J segment lost 4 bases and the V segment lost 3 bases, leaving 0 bases of the junction unmatched. From germline, CDR1 is LNHDA and CDR2 SQIVND (reference sequence). The CDR3, as DNA: TGTGCCAGTAGTATGGGACAGGGGGCCAACGTCCTGACTTTC. Encoded protein: CASSMGQGANVLTF.

The V gene is TRBV7-2, the J gene TRBJ2-7; 9 bases match TRBD2. Germline values: CDR1 SGHTA, CDR2 FQGNSA. The CDR3 loop spans 16 amino acids. The J segment lost 6 bases and the V segment lost 0 bases, leaving 9 bases of the junction unmatched. CDR3 DNA: TGTGCCAGCAGCTTAGCGCAACGCGGGAGGGCGGGCGAGCAGTACTTC. This codes for CASSLAQRGRAGEQYF.

The chain joins TRBV5-1 to TRBJ1-1; 9 nucleotides match TRBD1. CDR1 is SGHRS, CDR2 YFSETQ, per germline. The CDR3 covers 15 residues. The ends lost 2 bases at V and 5 bases at J; junction bases unmatched: 7. CDR3 region: CASSFVTGGSTEAFF. The CDR3 DNA sequence: TGCGCCAGCAGCTTTGTGACAGGGGGTAGTACTGAAGCTTTCTTT. The full variable domain, rest sourced from reference TRBV5-1 and TRBJ1-1, is KAGVTQTPRYLIKTRGQQVTLSCSPISGHRSVSWYQQTPGQGLQFLFEYFSETQRNKGNFPGRFSGRQFSNSRSEMNVSTLELGDSALYLCASSFVTGGSTEAFFGQGTRLTVV.

The V and J genes are TRBV5-1 and TRBJ1-2, with D possibly TRBD1 on 6 matching bases. V dropped 4 bases and J dropped 2 bases, with 12 bases sitting between them. The germline V gene has CDR1 SGHRS and CDR2 YFSETQ. The CDR3 has 14 residues. CDR3 coding DNA: TGCGCCAGCAGCGGAGGACAGATAAACTATGGCTACACCTTC. This sequence encodes CASSGGQINYGYTF.

The gene calls are TRBV10-3 and TRBJ1-2, with 7 positions matching TRBD1. The CDR3 is made up of 15 amino acids. The J segment lost 6 bases and the V segment lost 3 bases, leaving 10 bases of the junction unmatched. Germline V gene sequence: CDR1 ENHRY, CDR2 SYGVKD. This CDR3 reads CAISDLRRQGHGYTF. The CDR3 DNA is TGTGCCATCAGTGACCTGAGGAGACAGGGCCATGGCTACACCTTC.

The rearrangement links TRBV6-5 to TRBJ1-1; D gene ambiguous. Germline V gene data show CDR1 as MNHEY and CDR2 as SVGAGI. The CDR3 is 11 amino acids. V lost 2 bases and J 6 bases, leaving 4 bases between the germline ends. The CDR3 loop is CASSYRAEAFF. CDR3 in DNA: TGTGCCAGCAGTTACCGGGCTGAAGCTTTCTTT.

The chain uses TRBV9 and TRBJ2-5; unclear D gene. This CDR3 contains 16 residues. CDR1 and CDR2 (germline): SGDLS, YYNGEE. Between the trimmed V and J ends, which lost 0 bases and 1 base, there was a span of 13 bases. The CDR3 loop is CASSVAIGWSQETQYF. The DNA of the CDR3 is TGTGCCAGCAGCGTAGCTATCGGGTGGAGCCAAGAGACCCAGTACTTC.

This rearrangement joins TRBV5-6 to TRBJ2-1; a possible D gene is TRBD1 (7 bases). CDR1 and CDR2 (germline): SGHDT, YYEEEE. This CDR3 is built from 17 residues. V lost 4 bases, J lost 1 base, and 18 bases lay in between. The CDR3 sequence is CASSGTGEEGSYNEQFF. CDR3 nucleotides: TGTGCCAGCAGCGGAACAGGGGAGGAAGGGTCCTACAATGAGCAGTTCTTC.

In its sample, this clone was seen a few times. The CDR3 nucleotides read TGTGCCAGCAGCTTAGCTAGCGGGAGGGGGGATGAGCAGTTCTTC. Its protein is CASSLASGRGDEQFF. The V and J genes are TRBV7-2 and TRBJ2-1, with TRBD2 matching over 11 bases. The CDR3 has 15 residues. V shed 0 bases and J 8 bases; nucleotides not matched to a gene: 3. Germline CDR1 and CDR2: SGHTA and FQGNSA.

V is TRBV2 and J is TRBJ2-1; TRBD1 aligns across 8 bases. Germline V gene sequence: CDR1 SNHLY, CDR2 FYNNEI. This CDR3 region has 15 residues. Trimming took 6 bases from V and 4 from J; bases not matched to a gene: 8. CDR3 residues: CASSPGQGAYNEQFF. CDR3 DNA sequence: TGTGCCAGCAGCCCCGGACAGGGTGCATACAATGAGCAGTTCTTC.

The CDR3 is CASSTTGNTGELFF. The CDR3 region has the DNA TGCGCCAGCAGCACGACAGGGAACACCGGGGAGCTGTTTTTT. The V and J genes are TRBV5-1 and TRBJ2-2; a weak D match, TRBD1 (6 bases). The CDR3 loop spans 14 amino acids. Germline CDR1 SGHRS, CDR2 YFSETQ. V was shortened by 4 bases and J by 1 base, with 8 bases between the two germline ends.

CDR3 sequence reads: CASSRAGNTGELFF. CDR3 bases: TGTGCCAGCTCACGGGCCGGGAACACCGGGGAGCTGTTTTTT. The chain links TRBV18 to TRBJ2-2; no reliable D call. Germline loops: CDR1 KGHSH, CDR2 LQKENI. Trimming took off 4 bases at V and 1 base at J, with 7 bases between the two ends. This CDR3 spans 14 amino acids.

The J gene is TRBJ1-6, the V gene TRBV18, with TRBD1 matching over 11 bases. Losses at the gene ends were 6 bases for V and 9 bases for J; bases not matched to a gene: 10. The CDR3 consists of 16 residues. The V gene's germline CDR1 is KGHSH and CDR2 LQKENI. CDR3 residues: CASSPSGQGAGSPLHF. CDR3 in DNA: TGTGCCAGCTCCCCCTCCGGACAGGGGGCAGGTTCACCCCTCCACTTT.

The chain combines TRBV9 with TRBJ2-7, with 11 bases lining up with TRBD2. The ends lost 5 bases at V and 4 bases at J; junction bases unmatched: 5. Germline lookup yields CDR1 SGDLS and CDR2 YYNGEE. The CDR3 sequence is 14 residues long. CDR3 region: CASRPGLAVYEQYF. The CDR3, as DNA: TGTGCCAGCAGACCGGGACTAGCGGTATACGAGCAGTACTTC.

This rearrangement joins TRBV7-9 to TRBJ2-1, with 12 bases matching TRBD2. CDR1 SEHNR and CDR2 FQNEAQ come from the germline V gene (reference sequence). V lost 3 bases, J lost 9 bases, and 9 bases stayed unmatched. This CDR3 comprises 16 residues. This chain's CDR3 is CASSLRLAGDGSEQFF. The CDR3 bases are TGTGCCAGCAGCTTGAGACTAGCGGGAGACGGCAGTGAGCAGTTCTTC.

Note on this clone: The junction does not match germline at one end; this may be a read error. The V call is TRBV30, the J call TRBJ2-3; 9 nucleotides match TRBD2. The CDR3 covers 15 residues. CDR1 GTSNPN and CDR2 SVGIG come from the germline V gene (reference sequence). The CDR3 DNA sequence: TGTGCCGGGAGCCCGGCGGGAGGGGGGACAGATACGCAGTATTTT. Translation: CAGSPAGGGTDTQYF.

This chain links TRBV5-1 with TRBJ2-1; TRBD1 is a possible D gene (6 bases). CDR1 is SGHRS, CDR2 YFSETQ, per germline. The length of the CDR3 is 15 residues. Trimming removed 3 bases at V and 6 bases at J, with 16 bases between. Written as DNA, the CDR3 is TGCGCCAGCAGCTCCCGGCCAGGGGATCGCAATGAGCAGTTCTTC. Amino acid sequence: CASSSRPGDRNEQFF.

This clone was found a few times. The V gene is TRBV7-3, the J gene TRBJ2-1; possible D gene TRBD2, 5 bases. This CDR3 has 15 residues. The V end lost 2 bases, the J end lost 0 bases, and 8 bases lay between the germline ends. Germline V CDR1 and CDR2: SGHTA, FQGTGA. CDR3 nucleotide sequence: TGTGCCAGCAGCTTAGCGGGCAGCTCCTACAATGAGCAGTTCTTC. As protein: CASSLAGSSYNEQFF.

This clone was picked up a small number of times. The genes are TRBV12-3 or TRBV12-4 and TRBJ1-1; the match to TRBD1 covers 7 bases. Unmatched junction bases numbered 4, after V lost 5 bases and J lost 4 bases. This CDR3 region has 13 residues. The CDR3 DNA follows: TGTGCCAGCAGTCTACAGGGGTTCACTGAAGCTTTCTTT. It specifies CASSLQGFTEAFF.

A single count supports this clone. The gene calls are TRBV30 and TRBJ2-1, with 7 bases lining up with TRBD2. Germline V gene data show CDR1 as GTSNPN and CDR2 as SVGIG (reference sequence). V was clipped by 4 bases and J by 6 bases; unmatched bases: 12. The CDR3 runs to 15 residues. This chain's CDR3 is CAWKSKGGGPNEQFF. CDR3 DNA sequence: TGTGCCTGGAAATCTAAAGGCGGGGGTCCCAATGAGCAGTTCTTC.

The chain links TRBV2 to TRBJ1-2; D is unresolved. Trimming removed 1 base at V and 4 bases at J, with 13 bases between. The CDR3 covers 15 residues. Germline CDR1 is SNHLY and CDR2 is FYNNEI. The CDR3 DNA reads TGTGCCAGCAGTGAAGACCCGACACACTCCTATGGCTACACCTTC. Translated: CASSEDPTHSYGYTF.

This chain uses TRBV3-1 (or the pseudogene TRBV3-2) with TRBJ2-5; D remains unclear. V lost 2 bases, J lost 2 bases, and 3 bases lay in between. The CDR3 totals 12 residues. Germline CDR1 LGHDT, CDR2 YNNKEL (reference sequence). CDR3 residues: CASSQPQETQYF. CDR3 in DNA: TGTGCCAGCAGCCAACCTCAAGAGACCCAGTACTTC.

The chain links TRBV6-5 to TRBJ2-7; 9 nucleotides agree with TRBD1. The CDR3 is made up of 15 amino acids. Germline V lookup: CDR1 MNHEY, CDR2 SVGAGI. V lost 6 bases, J lost 0 bases, and 6 bases stayed unmatched. The CDR3 nucleotides read TGTGCCAGCAGAGCTGACAGGGGGTACTCCTACGAGCAGTACTTC. Its translation is CASRADRGYSYEQYF.

This chain links TRBV5-4 with TRBJ2-1, with D possibly matching TRBD2 (6 bases). The CDR3 totals 16 residues. Trimming stripped 0 bases from V and 3 bases from J, with 13 bases between. Germline CDR1 and CDR2: SGHNT and YYREEE (reference sequence). CDR3 protein: CASSLGVGGGYNEQFF. The CDR3 DNA follows: TGTGCCAGCAGCTTGGGAGTGGGGGGAGGCTACAATGAGCAGTTCTTC.

This sequence joins TRBV2 and TRBJ2-1, with 8 bases fitting TRBD2. CDR1 is SNHLY, CDR2 FYNNEI, per germline. Unmatched junction bases numbered 5, after V lost 1 base and J lost 6 bases. The CDR3 is 15 residues long. The CDR3 nucleotides read TGTGCCAGCAGTGAAGAGGCGGGAGGACTCAATGAGCAGTTCTTC. Its protein is CASSEEAGGLNEQFF.

The chain carries TRBV6-6 and TRBJ1-5, with 8 bases that match TRBD1. The CDR3 spans 15 residues. The trim removed 6 bases at V and 8 bases at J, leaving 12 bases unmatched. CDR1 is MNHNY and CDR2 is SVGAGI in the germline V gene (reference sequence). CDR3 sequence: CASRAGGAGMEPQHF. In nucleotides, the CDR3 is TGTGCCAGCAGGGCAGGGGGCGCGGGGATGGAGCCCCAGCATTTT.

This chain joins TRBV27 and TRBJ2-7, with 7 positions matching TRBD1. V was pared by 6 bases and J by 3 bases, with 11 bases of the junction left unmatched. The germline V gene encodes CDR1 MNHEY and CDR2 SMNVEV (reference sequence). The CDR3 spans 15 residues. The CDR3 here is CASRDSPGGFYEQYF. The CDR3, as DNA: TGTGCCAGCAGGGACAGTCCAGGGGGTTTCTACGAGCAGTACTTC.

This sequence joins TRBV19 and TRBJ2-3; 8 bases line up with TRBD2. Unmatched junction bases numbered 12, after V lost 5 bases and J lost 5 bases. Germline-derived CDR1 and CDR2 are LNHDA and SQIVND (reference sequence). This CDR3 comprises 16 residues. The CDR3 coding sequence is TGTGCCAGTAGTCCCCGTCGGAGCGGGAGCGGAGATACGCAGTATTTT. Protein: CASSPRRSGSGDTQYF.